The 11 T cell receptor beta chains in this list originate from one sample, sequenced in a study of shared T cell receptors in the human thymus. TCRdb keeps only in-frame clones here, not all; method: immunoSEQ multiplex PCR. The sample carries over 650,000 clones, approximately 87% recorded once. These data were also reused for a study on human thymus T cells.

Sequencing used thymocytes. These receptors originate from a boy in the first two years of life with a congenital heart defect.

The J gene is TRBJ2-5, the V gene TRBV2, with 14 positions matching TRBD2. This CDR3 spans 15 amino acids. V gave up 5 bases and J gave up 5 bases; unmatched junction bases: 4. Germline CDR1 and CDR2: SNHLY and FYNNEI. Here the CDR3 reads CASSRTSGRWETQYF. DNA of the CDR3: TGTGCCAGCAGTCGGACTAGCGGGAGGTGGGAGACCCAGTACTTC.

This chain connects TRBV5-1 to TRBJ2-5, with 9 positions matching TRBD2. This CDR3 spans 15 amino acids. CDR1 is SGHRS, CDR2 YFSETQ, per germline. With V trimmed by 3 bases and J by 5 bases, 8 bases remained unmatched. The CDR3 here is CASSYRSGSWETQYF. In nucleotides, the CDR3 is TGCGCCAGCAGCTATCGTAGCGGGAGCTGGGAGACCCAGTACTTC.

The chain links TRBV6-1 to TRBJ1-2; no definite D call. The CDR3 loop spans 15 amino acids. Per germline, CDR1 MNHNS and CDR2 SASEGT. Trimming took off 6 bases at V and 5 bases at J, with 19 bases between the two ends. The CDR3, as DNA: TGTGCCAGCAGGGATAGGGAGGCAGCCAAGTATGGCTACACCTTC. Its protein is CASRDREAAKYGYTF.

CDR3 region: CASSPRTDYEQYF. The CDR3 region has the DNA TGTGCCAGCAGTCCGCGGACAGACTACGAGCAGTACTTC. This chain connects TRBV5-6 to TRBJ2-7; D may be TRBD1 (6 bases). Germline-derived CDR1 and CDR2 are SGHDT and YYEEEE. V shed 5 bases and J shed 3 bases, with 12 bases lying between them. This CDR3 is 13 amino acids long. Using reference TRBV5-6 and TRBJ2-7 for the parts outside the CDR3, the full variable domain is DAGVTQSPTHLIKTRGQQVTLRCSPKSGHDTVSWYQQALGQGPQFIFQYYEEEERQRGNFPDRFSGHQFPNYSSELNVNALLLGDSALYLCASSPRTDYEQYFGPGTRLTVT.

The V and J genes are TRBV25-1 and TRBJ2-1; a weak D match, TRBD2 (6 bases). Germline lookup yields CDR1 MGHDK and CDR2 SYGVNS. The CDR3 runs to 16 residues. V shed 10 bases and J shed 2 bases, with 21 bases lying between them. Written as DNA, the CDR3 is TGTGCCACCCTGCCCTCTTCTAGCGCCACCTACAATGAGCAGTTCTTC. Translation gives CATLPSSSATYNEQFF.

The DNA of the CDR3 is TGTGCCAGCAGTTACTTGGAGGGGATGTTCGCAGATACGCAGTATTTT. This translates into CASSYLEGMFADTQYF. The chain employs TRBV6-6 and TRBJ2-3; possibly TRBD2 for D (6 bases). Germline V CDR1 and CDR2: MNHNY, SVGAGI (reference sequence). There are 16 residues in the CDR3. The V end was cut by 1 base, the J end by 4 bases, with 15 bases between.

CDR3 DNA: TGTGCCAGCAGCACCAACCGGGACAGCCAAGAGACCCAGTACTTC. It translates to CASSTNRDSQETQYF. The V gene is TRBV5-6, the J gene TRBJ2-5, with 7 bases that match TRBD1. Germline V gene lookup returns CDR1 SGHDT and CDR2 YYEEEE. J was trimmed by 1 base and V by 4 bases; bases with no gene match: 7. The CDR3 extends over 15 amino acids.

The chain is built from TRBV29-1 and TRBJ2-1; TRBD2 matches 9 bases. CDR1 is SQVTM, CDR2 ANQGSEA, per germline. This CDR3 has 15 amino acids. V lost 8 bases to trimming and J lost 6 bases; unmatched junction nucleotides: 14. CDR3: CSTCLTSGRTNEQFF. CDR3 bases: TGCAGCACTTGCCTGACTAGCGGAAGAACCAATGAGCAGTTCTTC.

The chain joins TRBV29-1 to TRBJ1-2; D call uncertain. Trimming removed 4 bases at V and 6 bases at J, with 15 bases between. Germline V lookup: CDR1 SQVTM, CDR2 ANQGSEA. The CDR3 consists of 13 residues. The CDR3 coding sequence is TGCAGCGTTGGAGGTCGGCGGAGGAATGGCTACACCTTC. Translated: CSVGGRRRNGYTF.

The CDR3 loop reads CASSQDGYPRGGNTIYF. CDR3 coding DNA: TGTGCCAGCAGCCAAGATGGGTACCCCAGAGGTGGAAACACCATATATTTT. This sequence joins TRBV14 and TRBJ1-3; D not resolved. V dropped 0 bases and J dropped 3 bases, with 15 bases sitting between them. This CDR3 contains 17 residues. Germline CDR1 reads SGHDN; CDR2 reads FVKESK.

V is TRBV7-2 and J is TRBJ1-5, with TRBD1 matching 7 bases. Germline V lookup: CDR1 SGHTA, CDR2 FQGNSA. The CDR3 is 13 residues long. Unmatched junction bases numbered 4, after V lost 5 bases and J lost 6 bases. Written as DNA, the CDR3 is TGTGCCAGCAGCCGAGGGGACAGTCAGCCCCAGCATTTT. The encoded protein is CASSRGDSQPQHF.